This T cell receptor beta chain was documented in a study of blood T cells in healthy people across ages. Overall study results and limits: Changes in expanded clonotypes were possibly confounded, as the CMV status of donors was unknown. Naive CD4+ cell counts and diversity both ran higher in long-lived than in aged donors.

About this clonotype: The antigen is unknown.

In terms of origin and age, donors were healthy Caucasian individuals from Russia aged roughly 6 to 95. Each donor's blood draw was around 9.1 milliliters of peripheral blood. Through a sample-barcoded 5' primer and a J-beta primer mix, a second PCR was run for 7 to 11 cycles. TCRdb used MiXCR to reprocess the 5' RACE reads, holding one entry per CDR3 protein. This table holds about 1.6 million distinct CDR3 sequences, 30% to 35% found once. V was clipped by 4 bases and J by 1 base; unmatched bases: 13. Germline V gives CDR1 SEHNR, CDR2 FQNEAQ (reference sequence). The CDR3 extends over 19 amino acids.

The receptor comes from a woman aged 25 to 45 in good health. The sample taken for sequencing was blood. The rearrangement links TRBV7-9 to TRBJ2-3; 11 bases are shared with TRBD2. The CDR3 region has the DNA TGTGCCAGCAGCTCCACGTTGTGGACTAGCGGGCCACGCACAGATACGCAGTATTTT. Protein sequence: CASSSTLWTSGPRTDTQYF.